The table lists the clone carrying this T cell receptor beta chain with a few counts. What it binds is not known. The CDR3 contains 13 residues. V was pared by 4 bases and J by 4 bases, with 10 bases between. Germline-derived CDR1 and CDR2 are MGHRA and YSYEKL. Clones were sequenced by immunoSEQ multiplex PCR, and TCRdb holds only the in-frame ones, with some missing. This sample has approximately 27,000 clones, with around nine tenths found just once. The data derive from a study of T cell responses to AZD1222 COVID-19 vaccine. Regarding the study as a whole: Donors in the cohort were predominantly white British and more often female, and clonal diversity was possibly underestimated. Recipients of two AZD1222 doses showed rising Spike-specific TCR breadth and depth.

The receptor was isolated from an adult in good health. This chain connects TRBV4-1 to TRBJ1-1; D might be TRBD1 (6 bases). Source: peripheral blood, taken on day 0 of AZD1222 vaccination. The DNA of the CDR3 is TGCGCCAGCAGCCGGGGGGCTAGCACTGAAGCTTTCTTT. It codes for CASSRGASTEAFF.